The 2 T cell receptor beta chains in this list originate from one sample, sequenced in a study of CXCR4 blockade with PD-1 therapy in pancreatic cancer. TCRdb's copy holds only in-frame clones and misses some; the assay was immunoSEQ multiplex PCR. The sample contains about 8,900 clones, approximately 54% of which appear only once. The sample taken for sequencing was tumor tissue. The receptors stem from a human donor with pancreatic ductal adenocarcinoma.

This clone was picked up a small number of times. The gene calls are TRBV9 and TRBJ2-7; D tentatively reads TRBD1 or TRBD2 (5 bases each). V lost 4 bases, J lost 7 bases, and 15 bases lay in between. The V gene's germline CDR1 is SGDLS and CDR2 YYNGEE. The CDR3 spans 13 residues. The CDR3 reads CASSTSGRGEQYF. The CDR3, as DNA: TGTGCCAGCAGCACCTCGGGGCGTGGGGAGCAGTACTTC.

J is TRBJ2-3 and V is TRBV11-3; possibly TRBD2 for D (5 bases). V lost 3 bases and J 1 base, leaving 11 bases between the germline ends. Germline V CDR1 and CDR2: SGHNT, YENEEA. The CDR3 spans 15 residues. CDR3 protein: CASSLSGSGTDTQYF. In DNA form, the CDR3 reads TGTGCCAGCAGCTTGAGCGGCTCCGGCACAGATACGCAGTATTTT.